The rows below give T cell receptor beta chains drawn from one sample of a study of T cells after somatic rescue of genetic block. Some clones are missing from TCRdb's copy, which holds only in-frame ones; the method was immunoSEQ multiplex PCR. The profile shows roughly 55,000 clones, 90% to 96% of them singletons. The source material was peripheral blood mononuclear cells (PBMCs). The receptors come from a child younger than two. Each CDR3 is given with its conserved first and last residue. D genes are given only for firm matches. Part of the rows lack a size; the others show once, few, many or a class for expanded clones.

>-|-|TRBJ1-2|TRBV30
TGTGCCTGGAGTGCAGGAGGCAGCTATAACTATGGCTACACCTTC
CAWSAGGSYNYGYTF
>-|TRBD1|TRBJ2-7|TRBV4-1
TGCGCCAGCAGCCCCCCACAGGGGGGCCCCTACGAGCAGTACTTC
CASSPPQGGPYEQYF
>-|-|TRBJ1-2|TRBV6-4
TGTGCCAGCAGTTTAGACAGACCCGCTAACTATGGCTACACCTTC
CASSLDRPANYGYTF
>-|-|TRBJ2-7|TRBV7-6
TGTGCCAGCAGCCCCGGACTTGTCAAACCCTACGAGCAGTACTTC
CASSPGLVKPYEQYF
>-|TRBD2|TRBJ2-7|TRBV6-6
TGTGCCAGCAGTGTTAGGACTAGCGGGAGAGTTTACGAGCAGTACTTC
CASSVRTSGRVYEQYF
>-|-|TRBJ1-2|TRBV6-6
TGTGCCAGCTGTCAGAACAGGGCCTCTAACTATGGCTACACCTTC
CASCQNRASNYGYTF
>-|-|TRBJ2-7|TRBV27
TGTGCCAGCAGTTTATCGGGGGCCCTCTACGAGCAGTACTTC
CASSLSGALYEQYF
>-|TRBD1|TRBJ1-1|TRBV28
TGTGCCAGCAGTTCCCCAAGACAGGGGAGGGGCACTGAAGCTTTCTTT
CASSSPRQGRGTEAFF
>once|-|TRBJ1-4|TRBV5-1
TGCGCCAGCAGCCACGGGGGAACTAATGAAAAACTGTTTTTT
CASSHGGTNEKLFF
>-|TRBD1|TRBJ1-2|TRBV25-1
TGTGCCAGCAGTGAGCCCGGGACACAGGGGGTCTATGGCTACACCTTC
CASSEPGTQGVYGYTF
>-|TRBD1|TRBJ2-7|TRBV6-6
TGTGCCAGCAGAACTCGGACAGGCGCTTCCTACGAGCAGTACTTC
CASRTRTGASYEQYF
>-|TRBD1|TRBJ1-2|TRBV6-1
TGTGCCAGCAGTGAACCCGTGGGACAGGGCTATGGCTACACCTTC
CASSEPVGQGYGYTF
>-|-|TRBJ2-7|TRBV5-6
TGTGCCAGCAGCTTGGGGCTAGCCAACACCTACGAGCAGTACTTC
CASSLGLANTYEQYF
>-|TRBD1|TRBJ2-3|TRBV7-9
TGTGCCAGCAGCTTGTTTACAGGGGCCAGAGATACGCAGTATTTT
CASSLFTGARDTQYF
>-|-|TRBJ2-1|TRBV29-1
TGCAGCGTTGCCTTCCGGGACTACAATGAGCAGTTCTTC
CSVAFRDYNEQFF
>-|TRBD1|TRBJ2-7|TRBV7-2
TGTGCCAGCAGCATAAAACAGGGGTACGAGCAGTACTTC
CASSIKQGYEQYF
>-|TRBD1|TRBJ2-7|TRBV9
TGTGCCAGCAGCGTAGACGGGACAGTATCCTACGAGCAGTACTTC
CASSVDGTVSYEQYF
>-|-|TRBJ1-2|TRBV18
TGTGCCAGCTCACCAGGGACACAGCAGATGGACTATGGCTACACCTTC
CASSPGTQQMDYGYTF
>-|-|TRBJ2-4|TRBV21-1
TGTGCCAGCAGCAAAGCGACAGGGGGCTTAGTCAAAAACATTCAGTACTTC
CASSKATGGLVKNIQYF
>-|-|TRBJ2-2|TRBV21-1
TGTGCCAGCAGCAAAGACAGGGGGAACACCGGGGAGCTGTTTTTT
CASSKDRGNTGELFF
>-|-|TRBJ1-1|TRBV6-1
TGTGCCAGCAGCCCGCGGGTTGTTAAGGGCACTGAAGCTTTCTTT
CASSPRVVKGTEAFF
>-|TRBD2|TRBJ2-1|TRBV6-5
TGTGCCAGCAGTTACGGACTAGCGGGTTACAATGAGCAGTTCTTC
CASSYGLAGYNEQFF
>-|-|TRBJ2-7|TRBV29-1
TGCAGCGTTGATAAGGGTGGCGGCGCCTACGAGCAGTACTTC
CSVDKGGGAYEQYF
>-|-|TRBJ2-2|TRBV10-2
TGCGCCACCAGCCCATTGGGGACTTTGAACACCGGGGAGCTGTTTTTT
CATSPLGTLNTGELFF
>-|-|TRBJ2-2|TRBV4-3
TGCGCCACCAGTTGCCGGTACGGGGAGCTGTTTTTT
CATSCRYGELFF
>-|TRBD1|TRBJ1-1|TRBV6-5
TGTGCCAGCAGTTACGTGTTGACAGGGGAAGCTTTCTTT
CASSYVLTGEAFF
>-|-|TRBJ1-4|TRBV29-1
TGCAGCGCCACCTCGTCGGGGGGCAAACTGTTTTTT
CSATSSGGKLFF
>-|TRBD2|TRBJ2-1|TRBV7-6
TGTGCCAGCAGCTCGACTAGCGGGAGGCGGGTCAATGAGCAGTTCTTC
CASSSTSGRRVNEQFF
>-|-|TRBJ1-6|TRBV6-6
TGTGCCAGCAGCCCGGGACGGTATAATTCACCCCTCCACTTT
CASSPGRYNSPLHF
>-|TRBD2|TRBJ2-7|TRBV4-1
TGCGCCAGCAGCCAAGAACTAGCGGAGGTCTACGAGCAGTACTTC
CASSQELAEVYEQYF
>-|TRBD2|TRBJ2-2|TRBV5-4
TGTGCCAGCCAGACTAGCGGGAGGGCGAACACCGGGGAGCTGTTTTTT
CASQTSGRANTGELFF
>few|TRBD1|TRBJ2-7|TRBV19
TGTGCCAGTAGTACCGGGACAGGGGGCTACGAGCAGTACTTC
CASSTGTGGYEQYF
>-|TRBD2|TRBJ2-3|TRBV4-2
TGTGCCAGCAGCCAAGATATTTTAGTTAGAGTAGCGGGAACCTCAGATACGCAGTATTTT
CASSQDILVRVAGTSDTQYF
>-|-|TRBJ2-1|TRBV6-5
TGTGCCAGCAGGACAGGTCGCTCCTACAATGAGCAGTTCTTC
CASRTGRSYNEQFF
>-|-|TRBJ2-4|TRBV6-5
TGTGCCAGCAGCACCCCCCGGGGGCCCAAAAACATTCAGTACTTC
CASSTPRGPKNIQYF
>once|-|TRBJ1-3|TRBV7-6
TGTGCCAGCAGCTTATACTTTGGAAACACCATATATTTT
CASSLYFGNTIYF
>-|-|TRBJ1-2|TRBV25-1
TGTGCCAGCAGTGACCAGGTCTATGGCTACACCTTC
CASSDQVYGYTF
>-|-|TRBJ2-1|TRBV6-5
TGTGCCAGCGGCACACTAGCCCCATACAATGAGCAGTTCTTC
CASGTLAPYNEQFF
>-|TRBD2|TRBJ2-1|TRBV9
TGTGCCAGCAGCGACAATCTAGCGGGAGGGCCCATTGAGCAGTTCTTC
CASSDNLAGGPIEQFF
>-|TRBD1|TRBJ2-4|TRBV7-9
TGTGCCAGCAGCCCTCGACAGGGGGCGCGGATAGCCAAAAACATTCAGTACTTC
CASSPRQGARIAKNIQYF
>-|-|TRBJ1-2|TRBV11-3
TGTGCCAGCAGCTTAGACACTAACTATGGCTACACCTTC
CASSLDTNYGYTF
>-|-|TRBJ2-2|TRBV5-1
TGCGCCAGCAGCTTGGAGGGCTTGAACACCGGGGAGCTGTTTTTT
CASSLEGLNTGELFF
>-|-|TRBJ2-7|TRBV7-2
TGTGCCAGCAGCTATTCACCGGGACCTCCCTACGAGCAGTACTTC
CASSYSPGPPYEQYF
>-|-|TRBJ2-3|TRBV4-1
TGCGCCAGCAGCCAGAGTGGACTTAATACGCAGTATTTT
CASSQSGLNTQYF
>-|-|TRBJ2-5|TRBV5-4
TGTGCCAGCAGCGCTCCTACAGGGCCCCAAGAGACCCAGTACTTC
CASSAPTGPQETQYF
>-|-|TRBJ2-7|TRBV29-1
TGCAGCGTTGTCGGGACGTCTTCCTACGAGCAGTACTTC
CSVVGTSSYEQYF
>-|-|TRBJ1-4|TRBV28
TGTGCCAGCAGTTTTCAGGGTTTTGAAAAACTGTTTTTT
CASSFQGFEKLFF
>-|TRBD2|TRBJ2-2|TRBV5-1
TGCGCCAGCAGCTGGGGCCTAGCGGGAGTCGGGACCGGGGAGCTGTTTTTT
CASSWGLAGVGTGELFF
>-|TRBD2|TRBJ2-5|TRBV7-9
TGTGCCAGCAGCAAATGGGATAGCGGGAGGGAACAAGAGACCCAGTACTTC
CASSKWDSGREQETQYF
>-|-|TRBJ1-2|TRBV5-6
TGTGCCAGCAGCTTGGTGGGTCAGGTCTATGGCTACACCTTC
CASSLVGQVYGYTF
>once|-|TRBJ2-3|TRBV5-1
TGCGCCAGCAGCTTCGGCAGGGTCCCAGATACGCAGTATTTT
CASSFGRVPDTQYF
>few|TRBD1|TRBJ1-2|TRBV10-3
TGTGCCATCAGGGACAGGGGGGTGAATGGCTACACCTTC
CAIRDRGVNGYTF
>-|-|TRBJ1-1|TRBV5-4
TGTGCCAGCAGCTTGGGCCGTATCCAGGGAACTGAAGCTTTCTTT
CASSLGRIQGTEAFF
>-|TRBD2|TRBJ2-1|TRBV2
TGTGCCAGCAGGAGACTAGCGGGGGGCCACAATGAGCAGTTCTTC
CASRRLAGGHNEQFF